The 26 T cell receptor beta chains below all came from one sample that was sequenced in a study of regulatory dendritic cells for organ transplantation. Clones were read by immunoSEQ multiplex PCR, and TCRdb kept only the in-frame ones, dropping some. The repertoire holds roughly 20,000 clones, around 86% seen once, with under 0.3% in the top ten. These receptors' antigens are unknown. Allogeneic regulatory or mature dendritic cells were co-cultured for 5 days with CFSE-labeled sorted T cells at 1:10. The sequenced sample was naive CD4+ T cells from blood cultured with dendritic cells. Indicated subset: CD45RA+ naive T cells. Receptors originate from a human donor in good health.

The CDR3 region is CASSFLAGGPGGPDTQYF. The CDR3 nucleotides read TGTGCCAGCAGTTTCCTAGCGGGGGGACCCGGTGGCCCAGATACGCAGTATTTT. The chain recombines TRBV9 with TRBJ2-3; 11 nucleotides line up with TRBD2. This CDR3 has 18 amino acids. Unmatched junction bases numbered 15, after V lost 5 bases and J lost 4 bases. Germline V gives CDR1 SGDLS, CDR2 YYNGEE.

This clone was found a few times. The genes are TRBV12-5 and TRBJ2-3, with TRBD2 matching 8 bases. This CDR3 has 17 amino acids. Germline CDR1 reads LGHNT; CDR2 reads FRNRAP. Trimming cost V 2 bases and J 4 bases; bases outside gene matches: 11. CDR3 DNA sequence: TGTGCTAGTGGTTTGACTCCGACTAGCGTGTACGCAGATACGCAGTATTTT. Translation gives CASGLTPTSVYADTQYF.

V and J are TRBV6-5 and TRBJ1-4, with no clear D. This CDR3 contains 14 residues. CDR1 is MNHEY, CDR2 SVGAGI, per germline. The germline V and J ends were trimmed by 2 bases and 12 bases, with 16 bases remaining between them. CDR3 residues: CASSYDAILGELFF. The CDR3 nucleotides read TGTGCCAGCAGTTACGACGCCATACTGGGAGAACTGTTTTTT.

This chain joins TRBV2 and TRBJ2-7, with 11 bases that match TRBD1. Germline loops: CDR1 SNHLY, CDR2 FYNNEI. The ends lost 2 bases at V and 2 bases at J; junction bases unmatched: 5. The CDR3 spans 16 residues. The CDR3 loop is CASSEPGTGGAYEQYF. The CDR3 DNA sequence: TGTGCCAGCAGTGAACCGGGGACAGGGGGGGCCTACGAGCAGTACTTC.

This clone was seen a few times. This chain links TRBV7-8 with TRBJ1-5; 8 nucleotides match TRBD1. Germline loops: CDR1 SGHVS, CDR2 FQNEAQ. The CDR3 sequence is 17 residues long. Trimming cost V 5 bases and J 6 bases; bases outside gene matches: 15. The CDR3, as DNA: TGTGCCAGCAGCACACGGGGGGGACAGGATTCGGGTCAGCCCCAGCATTTT. It codes for CASSTRGGQDSGQPQHF.

This chain connects TRBV7-9 to TRBJ2-4, with D hard to call. V gave up 6 bases and J gave up 0 bases, with 15 bases separating them. This CDR3 contains 16 residues. Per the germline V gene, CDR1 is SEHNR and CDR2 is FQNEAQ (reference sequence). CDR3 sequence: CASSPSMGIAKNIQYF. DNA for the CDR3: TGTGCCAGCAGTCCCTCCATGGGGATAGCCAAAAACATTCAGTACTTC.

This clone came up once. This rearrangement joins TRBV7-3 to TRBJ2-6; tentatively, D is TRBD1 or TRBD2 (5 bases each). CDR1 is SGHTA, CDR2 FQGTGA, per germline. Trimming took 5 bases from V and 0 from J, leaving 8 bases between them. This CDR3 region has 15 residues. CDR3 in amino acids: CASSPGSSGANVLTF. DNA of the CDR3: TGTGCCAGCAGCCCAGGGAGCTCTGGGGCCAACGTCCTGACTTTC.

The chain links TRBV18 to TRBJ2-1, with TRBD1 matching 7 bases. CDR1 is KGHSH and CDR2 is LQKENI in the germline V gene. Trimming at V came to 3 bases and at J to 4 bases, leaving 6 bases not matched to a gene. There are 15 residues in the CDR3. The CDR3 here is CASSPPTGSYNEQFF. The CDR3 DNA reads as TGTGCCAGCTCACCTCCGACAGGGTCGTACAATGAGCAGTTCTTC.

The J gene is TRBJ2-3, the V gene TRBV18; 8 positions agree with TRBD1. The CDR3 sequence is 16 residues long. In germline, CDR1 is KGHSH, CDR2 LQKENI. J lost 4 bases, V lost 5 bases, and 11 bases had no gene match. The CDR3 loop is CASSAAIAGGADTQYF. The CDR3 DNA reads as TGTGCCAGCTCAGCTGCAATCGCAGGGGGCGCAGATACGCAGTATTTT.

In its sample, this clone was seen once. V is TRBV4-3 and J is TRBJ1-2; D is undetermined. CDR3 length: 15 residues. CDR1 LGHNA and CDR2 YSLEER come from the germline V gene. With 0 bases removed from V and 3 bases from J, the gap between germline ends came to 11 bases. This chain's CDR3 is CASSQDAFSHYGYTF. Written as DNA, the CDR3 is TGCGCCAGCAGCCAAGATGCGTTTAGCCACTATGGCTACACCTTC.

This clone was seen only a few times. CDR3 residues: CASSYGTTNQPQHF. In DNA, the CDR3 is TGTGCCAGCAGCTATGGGACAACAAATCAGCCCCAGCATTTT. V is TRBV7-9 and J is TRBJ1-5; weak D call: TRBD1 (6 bases). This CDR3 has 14 residues. The germline V gene has CDR1 SEHNR and CDR2 FQNEAQ (reference sequence). V lost 4 bases and J lost 4, with 11 bases in between.

The genes are TRBV28 and TRBJ2-1; D not resolved. Germline CDR1 and CDR2: MDHEN and SYDVKM. The V gene lost 5 bases and the J gene lost 3 bases, with 11 bases spanning the gap. The CDR3 runs to 14 residues. DNA of the CDR3: TGTGCCAGCAGTAGGGTTGATTACTACAATGAGCAGTTCTTC. Amino acid sequence: CASSRVDYYNEQFF.

The chain joins TRBV7-6 to TRBJ1-3, with no clear D. Germline loops: CDR1 SGHVS, CDR2 FNYEAQ. The CDR3 consists of 16 residues. The V end lost 2 bases, the J end lost 0 bases, and 11 bases lay between the germline ends. In DNA form, the CDR3 reads TGTGCCAGCAGCTTATTCTCATCTCGCTCTGGAAACACCATATATTTT. Protein sequence: CASSLFSSRSGNTIYF.

This clone was seen only once. J is TRBJ2-7 and V is TRBV5-1; no definite D call. Deletions cut 3 bases from V and 9 bases from J, with 16 bases between. Germline-derived CDR1 and CDR2 are SGHRS and YFSETQ. CDR3 length: 13 residues. In nucleotides, the CDR3 is TGCGCCAGCAGCTCCCAACTGCTACCGCGGCAGTACTTC. It encodes CASSSQLLPRQYF.

The chain has TRBV11-3 and TRBJ2-3; tentatively, D is TRBD1 or TRBD2 (6 bases each). Per germline, CDR1 SGHNT and CDR2 YENEEA. The V and J ends lost 5 bases and 4 bases respectively, with 19 bases between them. This CDR3 has 16 amino acids. In DNA, the CDR3 is TGTGCCAGCAGCAAGGGGGGTGGGGGCACGGCAGATACGCAGTATTTT. It encodes CASSKGGGGTADTQYF.

This chain links TRBV5-1 with TRBJ2-7, with 11 bases aligning to TRBD1. CDR1 and CDR2 from the germline V gene are SGHRS and YFSETQ. Trimming at V came to 4 bases and at J to 3 bases, leaving 9 bases not matched to a gene. CDR3 length: 16 amino acids. The CDR3 is CASSRVGQGGHYEQYF. CDR3 nucleotides: TGCGCCAGCAGCCGAGTGGGACAGGGGGGTCACTACGAGCAGTACTTC.

This chain links TRBV7-2 with TRBJ2-5; D gene ambiguous. Near its end, the DNA agrees better with TRBJ2-7, so the J call may be wrong. Germline V CDR1 and CDR2: SGHTA, FQGNSA. This CDR3 is built from 15 residues. DNA for the CDR3: TGTGCCAGCAGCTACTCCCTAGAGTCTTCTGACGAGCAGTACTTC. Amino acid sequence: CASSYSLESSDEQYF.

The chain carries TRBV2 and TRBJ2-5; 7 bases align to TRBD1. The J segment lost 2 bases and the V segment lost 7 bases, leaving 10 bases of the junction unmatched. The germline gives CDR1 SNHLY, CDR2 FYNNEI. The CDR3 length is 15 residues. The CDR3 loop is CASNLRTGTQETQYF. The CDR3 region has the DNA TGTGCCAGCAACTTAAGGACAGGCACGCAAGAGACCCAGTACTTC.

The V and J genes are TRBV15 and TRBJ2-1; D is possibly TRBD1 or TRBD2 (6 bases each). Deletions cut 6 bases from V and 9 bases from J, with 15 bases between. CDR1 and CDR2 (germline): LNHNV, YYDKDF (reference sequence). The CDR3 is 13 amino acids. CDR3 sequence: CATRWGALSEQFF. The CDR3 bases are TGTGCCACCAGGTGGGGGGCCTTAAGTGAGCAGTTCTTC.

The chain combines TRBV29-1 with TRBJ2-5; 10 bases are shared with TRBD1. J lost 5 bases, V lost 7 bases, and 13 bases had no gene match. This CDR3 contains 15 residues. Germline values: CDR1 SQVTM, CDR2 ANQGSEA. CDR3 residues: CSGMPGTGVFETQYF. As DNA, the CDR3 is TGCAGCGGTATGCCCGGGACAGGGGTTTTTGAGACCCAGTACTTC. The variable domain in full, completed from reference TRBV29-1 and TRBJ2-5, reads SAVISQKPSRDICQRGTSLTIQCQVDSQVTMMFWYRQQPGQSLTLIATANQGSEATYESGFVIDKFPISRPNLTFSTLTVSNMSPEDSSIYLCSGMPGTGVFETQYFGPGTRLLVL.

The J gene is TRBJ2-3, the V gene TRBV18, with TRBD2 matching 13 bases. Looked up from germline, CDR1 is KGHSH and CDR2 is LQKENI. Unmatched junction bases numbered 10, after V lost 3 bases and J lost 1 base. CDR3 length: 19 amino acids. In DNA, the CDR3 is TGTGCCAGCTCACCGCAAGAGACTAGCGGGAGGTCTGGCACAGATACGCAGTATTTT. Encoded protein: CASSPQETSGRSGTDTQYF.

This clone was observed a single time. The chain couples TRBV5-6 to TRBJ1-3; D unclear. The germline gives CDR1 SGHDT, CDR2 YYEEEE. The V end was cut by 1 base, the J end by 4 bases, with 3 bases between. The CDR3 runs 12 residues. The CDR3 sequence: CASSLQGNTIYF. The CDR3 DNA reads TGTGCCAGCAGCTTGCAGGGAAACACCATATATTTT.

For the CDR3, the DNA is TGTGCCAGCAGGGTCAGGGGGCGCACTGAAGCTTTCTTT. It specifies CASRVRGRTEAFF. The gene calls are TRBV28 and TRBJ1-1; 8 bases fit TRBD1. V lost 6 bases to trimming and J lost 4 bases; unmatched junction nucleotides: 4. There are 13 residues in the CDR3. CDR1 is MDHEN, CDR2 SYDVKM, per germline.

The V gene is TRBV27, the J gene TRBJ2-1, with 7 bases lining up with TRBD2. The CDR3 is 12 amino acids. Trimming at V came to 6 bases and at J to 15 bases, leaving 11 bases not matched to a gene. CDR1 and CDR2 from the germline V gene are MNHEY and SMNVEV (reference sequence). CDR3 DNA sequence: TGTGCCAGCAGCGAACGATCGGGACTACTGTTCTTC. Its protein product is CASSERSGLLFF.

The chain employs TRBV27 and TRBJ1-2; D possibly corresponds to TRBD1 (5 bases). There are 15 residues in the CDR3. Germline assignment: CDR1 MNHEY and CDR2 SMNVEV (reference sequence). The V gene lost 1 base and the J gene lost 5 bases, with 14 bases spanning the gap. In DNA form, the CDR3 reads TGTGCCAGCAGTTTATATGGGGGTCAAAATTATGGCTACACCTTC. This codes for CASSLYGGQNYGYTF.

This clone was counted once. J is TRBJ2-2 and V is TRBV18, with D uncertain. The CDR3 consists of 15 residues. Germline V lookup: CDR1 KGHSH, CDR2 LQKENI. V lost 6 bases and J lost 6, with 17 bases in between. CDR3 in DNA: TGTGCCAGCTCGCCAGATTGGGGTTCTTCCGGGGAGCTGTTTTTT. Encoded protein: CASSPDWGSSGELFF. Looking up the rest from reference TRBV18 and TRBJ2-2 gives the full variable domain: NAGVMQNPRHLVRRRGQEARLRCSPMKGHSHVYWYRQLPEEGLKFMVYLQKENIIDESGMPKERFSAEFPKEGPSILRIQQVVRGDSAAYFCASSPDWGSSGELFFGEGSRLTVL.